These T cell receptor beta chains were read from a single sample in a study of blood T cell repertoires in COVID-19. Assay used: immunoSEQ multiplex PCR; TCRdb lists only in-frame clones, some missing. The table lists more than 130,000 clones, approximately 80% of them singletons. Sequenced sample: peripheral blood. These receptors were taken from a woman aged 80 or over in a cohort sampled during active or convalescent COVID-19. The CDR3 runs from the conserved cysteine through the conserved F or W. A D gene is named only where the DNA matches it firmly. Size is stated for part of the rows, as once, few or many counts, or as a class when the clone is expanded.

>once|TRBV10-3|-|TRBJ1-2|15
CAISESNTGSYGYTF
TGTGCCATCAGTGAGTCAAACACAGGGTCCTATGGCTACACCTTC
>few|TRBV19|-|TRBJ2-1|14
CASSMKGLPGEQFF
TGTGCCAGTAGTATGAAGGGGCTTCCGGGCGAGCAGTTCTTC
>-|TRBV9|-|TRBJ2-5|16
CASSVGPGGPQETQYF
TGTGCCAGCAGCGTAGGCCCGGGGGGCCCCCAAGAGACCCAGTACTTC
>-|TRBV7-2|TRBD1|TRBJ1-6|14
CASSLSGGNSPLHF
TGTGCCAGCAGCTTGTCAGGGGGCAATTCACCCCTCCACTTT
>once|TRBV11-3|TRBD1|TRBJ2-3|14
CANPDRYYTDTQYF
TGTGCCAACCCGGACAGGTATTACACAGATACGCAGTATTTT
>-|TRBV9|-|TRBJ2-1|12
CASSPQYNEQFF
TGTGCCAGCAGCCCCCAGTACAATGAGCAGTTCTTC
>-|TRBV27|-|TRBJ1-5|15
CASSFLTGSNQPQHF
TGTGCCAGCAGTTTCTTGACGGGGAGCAATCAGCCCCAGCATTTT
>many|TRBV29-1|-|TRBJ2-6|10
CSALTGVLTF
TGCAGCGCCCTGACGGGGGTCCTGACTTTC
>few|TRBV3-1/TRBV3-2|-|TRBJ2-2|13
CASSQRGTGELFF
TGTGCCAGCAGCCAACGGGGTACCGGGGAGCTGTTTTTT
>-|TRBV28|-|TRBJ2-5|15
CASSLQLGGAGTQYF
TGTGCCAGCAGTTTACAGCTTGGGGGGGCGGGGACCCAGTACTTC
>-|TRBV6-5|TRBD1|TRBJ2-7|15
CASSYSEGQTREQYF
TGTGCCAGCAGTTACTCTGAGGGACAGACCCGCGAGCAGTACTTC
>-|TRBV28|-|TRBJ1-2|14
CASSPPYPNYGYTF
TGTGCCAGCAGTCCCCCGTATCCTAACTATGGCTACACCTTC
>-|TRBV30|-|TRBJ2-7|14
CAWSVLEGGYEQYF
TGTGCCTGGAGTGTACTGGAGGGCGGGTACGAGCAGTACTTC
>-|TRBV7-9|TRBD2|TRBJ2-7|15
CASREIAGNSYEQYF
TGTGCCAGCAGGGAAATAGCGGGGAACTCCTACGAGCAGTACTTC
>-|TRBV6-1|-|TRBJ2-1|13
CASSEQNYNEQFF
TGTGCCAGCAGTGAACAAAATTACAATGAGCAGTTCTTC
>-|TRBV3-1/TRBV3-2|-|TRBJ2-3|13
CASSQDRADTQYF
TGTGCCAGCAGCCAAGATCGCGCAGATACGCAGTATTTT
>-|TRBV2|-|TRBJ1-2|14
CASSEGWAPYGYTF
TGTGCCAGCAGTGAAGGTTGGGCTCCCTATGGCTACACCTTC
>-|TRBV7-9|TRBD1|TRBJ1-4|15
CASSSNRGGYEKLFF
TGTGCCAGCAGCTCCAACAGGGGGGGGTATGAAAAACTGTTTTTT
>-|TRBV5-4|-|TRBJ2-5|15
CASSLSLEPGETQYF
TGTGCCAGCAGCTTGTCGCTCGAACCAGGGGAGACCCAGTACTTC
>-|TRBV4-1|-|TRBJ2-3|17
CASSHPGQRGREDTQYF
TGCGCCAGCAGCCACCCGGGACAGCGGGGGCGAGAAGATACGCAGTATTTT
>-|TRBV28|-|TRBJ2-5|12
CASITRGETQYF
TGTGCCAGCATAACGAGGGGGGAGACCCAGTACTTC
>-|TRBV19|TRBD1|TRBJ1-1|13
CASMTTGRAEAFF
TGTGCCAGTATGACGACAGGGAGAGCTGAAGCTTTCTTT
>-|TRBV5-1|-|TRBJ2-1|16
CASSQEAQKGDNEQFF
TGCGCCAGCAGCCAGGAGGCCCAGAAGGGAGACAATGAGCAGTTCTTC
>-|TRBV5-1|TRBD1|TRBJ1-1|17
CASSLGDRGRRNTEAFF
TGCGCCAGCAGCCTCGGGGACAGGGGGCGTCGGAACACTGAAGCTTTCTTT
>-|TRBV15|TRBD2|TRBJ2-1|17
CATSREGAGDSYNEQFF
TGTGCCACCAGCAGAGAAGGGGCGGGGGACTCCTACAATGAGCAGTTCTTC
>once|TRBV6-5|-|TRBJ1-4|15
CASSYTTGPNEKLFF
TGTGCCAGCAGTTACACGACAGGCCCAAATGAAAAACTGTTTTTT
>-|TRBV3-1/TRBV3-2|TRBD1|TRBJ2-1|17
CASSQGVRGQGIDEQFF
TGTGCCAGCAGCCAAGGTGTTCGCGGACAGGGGATCGATGAGCAGTTCTTC
>-|TRBV10-3|-|TRBJ2-3|14
CAISEAGITDTQYF
TGTGCCATCAGTGAGGCCGGGATCACAGATACGCAGTATTTT
>once|TRBV5-4|TRBD2|TRBJ2-3|16
CASSSWTSGGGDTQYF
TGTGCCAGCAGCTCCTGGACTAGCGGGGGGGGAGATACGCAGTATTTT